This T cell receptor beta chain is drawn from a study of T-cell memory formation after mild COVID-19. This clonotype was detected only a few times. TCRdb re-derived calls from the 5' RACE reads in MiXCR, one entry per CDR3 protein. The profile covers under 250,000 distinct CDR3 sequences, with around 9.1% appearing a single time and about 3.8% taken by the ten largest. Germline V gene sequence: CDR1 SGHNT, CDR2 YYREEE (reference sequence). The CDR3 is 14 amino acids. V gave up 3 bases and J gave up 2 bases, with 11 bases separating them. The rearrangement links TRBV5-4 to TRBJ2-5; D call uncertain. The sample taken for sequencing was PBMCs or a T cell subset sorted from them (not recorded which). This clonotype was sampled from a man aged 18 to 30 who had mild COVID-19 (a few samples of this study predate the infection). Cell type and time point are not known. This chain's CDR3 is CASSSPAAQETQYF. The CDR3, as DNA: TGTGCCAGCAGCTCCCCCGCGGCTCAAGAGACCCAGTACTTC.